This T cell receptor (beta chain) was observed in a study of graft-versus-host responses after intestinal transplantation (dated by TCRdb to about 2021). Notes on the research overall: Multivisceral, liver-intestinal, or isolated intestinal transplants were received by the recipients. All recipients received anti-thymocyte globulin induction followed by maintenance tacrolimus and steroids for about three years. Graft-versus-host and host-versus-graft alloreactive T cell clones were tracked in the graft, circulation and bone marrow after intestinal transplantation using bulk TCR-beta CDR3 sequencing. To identify alloreactive clones, pre-transplant mixed lymphocyte reaction products were sequenced and then compared with unstimulated pre-transplant donor and recipient T cells. A cohort of 24 intestinal transplant recipients, including one retransplant, was enrolled, and 3 patients lacking pretransplant specimens were excluded. A peak of at least 4% donor T cells among recipient peripheral blood mononuclear cells was the definition used for donor T cell macrochimerism. Rather than being sequenced by the commercial service, samples from a few later patients were sequenced in-house on an Illumina MiSeq and processed with MiXCR.

What the time point label conveys for this sample: cells obtained before transplantation from donor or recipient. CD3+CD4+ and CD3+CD8+ populations were FACS-sorted from unstimulated pre-transplant donor and recipient cells taken from spleen or lymph nodes. The receptor library was made with the immunoSEQ multiplex PCR assay. For most patients, genomic DNA was isolated with the Qiagen DNeasy Blood and Tissue Kit and shipped frozen to Adaptive Biotechnologies for TCR sequencing. Adaptive Biotechnologies carried out high-throughput TCR-beta CDR3 sequencing of genomic DNA for most patients. The authors' pipeline ran thus. Adaptive's ImmunoSEQ software supplied the TCR sequencing data for roughly 17 patients, while MiXCR and VDJtools were used to process a few other patients. To correct CD4 versus CD8 sorting errors, any sequence found in both subsets at a frequency ratio below 5:1 was removed. CDR3 nucleotide sequences shared between donor and recipient were removed because the origin of such sequences could not be assigned. Alloreactive clones required at least 2-fold expansion over unstimulated cells and minimum CFSE-low frequency of 0.002% (template counts) or 0.001% (read counts). Mappable clones were those detected in sequenced pre-transplant spleen, lymph node, or MLR CFSE-low populations of the donor or recipient. The cumulative frequency of alloreactive clones was calculated as a percentage of all sequences, weighted by copy number. Held by TCRdb, this immuneACCESS table contains in-frame sequences only and omits some clones. Under half of the omission traces to an unresolved V gene where checked; the cause of the rest is unknown. V and J calls and clone size are given by that table; D and trimming were obtained from the DNA. Present in this sample are tens of thousands of clones, roughly 90% of which were seen just once. Clones ranked in the top ten supply approximately 0.54% of the sample.

The investigation overall reported the following: The relatively low number and heterogeneity of intestinal transplant patients limited the conclusions. In patients with donor T cell macrochimerism, the allografts had high GvH to HvG T cell clonal ratios. Early after transplant, declines in HvG clones were associated with peak levels of circulating GvH clones. GvH clones were found in recipient bone marrow, and some of the GvH clones appeared earlier in ileal mucosa or blood, which is consistent with an intestinal mucosal origin.

V sheds 0 bases and J sheds 3 bases, leaving 4 bases between their ends. For CDR1 and CDR2, the germline V gene lists MNHEY and SVGAGI. Inclusive of the bounding cysteine and phenylalanine, the CDR3 is 13 residues long. This entry keeps only the CDR3 DNA: 39 bases, framed from base 1. Worth noting for this clone: Its antigen is still unknown. The record has no base qualities; no much larger clone is one base away.

The source of this sequence is a human donor who received an intestinal transplant. The chain uses TRBV6-5 and TRBJ2-3; too little of a D gene remains to name it. Sequencing was performed on unstimulated CD8+ T cells sorted from spleen or lymph node cells, taken before intestinal transplant. For the CDR3, the sequence is CASSYSSTDTQYF. The nucleotides are TGTGCCAGCAGTTACTCTTCTACAGATACGCAGTATTTT.